The 28 T cell receptor beta chains listed next were all sequenced from one sample in a study of blood T cell repertoires in COVID-19. This table comes from immunoSEQ multiplex PCR, and its TCRdb copy is limited to in-frame clones, with some not included. The data show under 300,000 clones, under 90% seen once. The material sequenced was PBMCs or T cells enriched from blood (not recorded which). Every receptor here comes from a woman aged 40 to 50 who had recovered from COVID-19.

The chain joins TRBV5-4 to TRBJ2-7, with 11 bases identical to TRBD2. J gave up 2 bases and V 4 bases, and 8 bases lay outside the gene matches. CDR3 length: 16 residues. CDR1 and CDR2 (germline): SGHNT, YYREEE (reference sequence). The CDR3 DNA follows: TGTGCCAGCAGCAAAGGACTAGCGGGTCTAACCTACGAGCAGTACTTC. As protein: CASSKGLAGLTYEQYF.

The rearrangement uses TRBV7-3 and TRBJ2-1; 7 nucleotides line up with TRBD1. Trimming at V came to 4 bases and at J to 8 bases, leaving 2 bases not matched to a gene. CDR3 length equals 12 residues. Germline V lookup: CDR1 SGHTA, CDR2 FQGTGA. CDR3 sequence: CASSSQGYEQFF. The CDR3 DNA is TGTGCCAGCAGCTCACAGGGGTATGAGCAGTTCTTC.

The CDR3 here is CASSVGSGNTGELFF. The CDR3 nucleotides read TGTGCCAGCAGTGTTGGGTCAGGGAACACCGGGGAGCTGTTTTTT. The V call is TRBV25-1, the J call TRBJ2-2; no reliable D call. This CDR3 is built from 15 residues. CDR1 is MGHDK, CDR2 SYGVNS, per germline. V gave up 4 bases and J gave up 1 base, with 10 bases separating them.

V is TRBV6-5 and J is TRBJ2-2, with 8 positions matching TRBD1. The germline V gene encodes CDR1 MNHEY and CDR2 SVGAGI. The CDR3 sequence is 16 residues long. V lost 3 bases and J lost 4; bases outside the gene matches: 7. The CDR3 bases are TGTGCCAGCAGTTATTCCAGGGGGCTGGGCACCGGGGAGCTGTTTTTT. This translates into CASSYSRGLGTGELFF.

The J gene is TRBJ2-3, the V gene TRBV7-3, with TRBD2 matching 11 bases. Germline CDR1 is SGHTA and CDR2 is FQGTGA. CDR3 size: 15 residues. The V segment lost 6 bases and the J segment 3 bases; nucleotides outside the gene matches: 5. The CDR3 is CASSRLAGTTDTQYF. The CDR3 DNA follows: TGTGCCAGCAGTAGACTAGCGGGGACTACAGATACGCAGTATTTT.

Here the CDR3 DNA reads TGTGCCAGCAGCTTGCCTCAGGGATCCGGAAACACCATATATTTT. It yields the protein CASSLPQGSGNTIYF. J is TRBJ1-3 and V is TRBV5-4; TRBD1 might be the D (5 bases). The V and J ends lost 1 base and 4 bases respectively, with 12 bases between them. The CDR3 is 15 residues long. Germline V CDR1 and CDR2: SGHNT, YYREEE (reference sequence).

The chain carries TRBV3-1 (or the pseudogene TRBV3-2) and TRBJ2-7, with D possibly matching TRBD1 (5 bases). With 1 base removed from V and 3 bases from J, the gap between germline ends came to 10 bases. Per the germline V gene, CDR1 is LGHDT and CDR2 is YNNKEL (reference sequence). CDR3 length: 14 amino acids. CDR3 loop: CASSQGAGYYEQYF. In DNA form, the CDR3 reads TGTGCCAGCAGCCAAGGGGCAGGGTACTACGAGCAGTACTTC.

This chain links TRBV9 with TRBJ1-1; D not certain. V lost 3 bases and J 4 bases, leaving 7 bases between the germline ends. The CDR3 sequence is 12 residues long. Looked up from germline, CDR1 is SGDLS and CDR2 is YYNGEE. The CDR3 DNA reads as TGTGCCAGCAGCGGAGGGAGCACTGAAGCTTTCTTT. Its translation is CASSGGSTEAFF.

The gene calls are TRBV6-1 and TRBJ2-3; maybe TRBD1 (6 bases). The V gene lost 1 base and the J gene lost 1 base, with 9 bases spanning the gap. The CDR3 runs 15 residues. Germline lookup yields CDR1 MNHNS and CDR2 SASEGT. CDR3 loop: CASSEVAGGTDTQYF. The DNA of the CDR3 is TGTGCCAGCAGTGAAGTCGCAGGGGGCACAGATACGCAGTATTTT.

The table lists this clone with a count of one. V gene TRBV5-1 combines with J gene TRBJ1-2; 7 bases agree with TRBD1. Germline V gene sequence: CDR1 SGHRS, CDR2 YFSETQ. This CDR3 has 16 residues. V dropped 4 bases and J dropped 4; count of bases not matched to a gene: 13. The CDR3 region is CASSQGGTASSYGYTF. The DNA for the CDR3 is TGCGCCAGCAGCCAGGGCGGGACAGCGTCGTCCTATGGCTACACCTTC.

The CDR3 region is CASSSHRQGAAEIQYF. The CDR3 coding sequence is TGTGCCAGCAGTTCCCACCGACAGGGGGCCGCTGAAATCCAGTACTTC. The rearrangement joins TRBV6-5 to TRBJ2-5, with 10 bases fitting TRBD1. The germline V gene encodes CDR1 MNHEY and CDR2 SVGAGI. Germline trimming cut 4 bases from V and 10 bases from J; bases unmatched to any gene: 15. This CDR3 is 16 amino acids long.

The rearrangement links TRBV2 to TRBJ1-2; D gene uncertain. The CDR3 runs to 11 residues. Germline V lookup: CDR1 SNHLY, CDR2 FYNNEI. The V end lost 2 bases, the J end lost 7 bases, and 5 bases lay between the germline ends. This CDR3 is CASSENLGYTF. CDR3 sequence (DNA): TGTGCCAGCAGTGAAAATCTTGGCTACACCTTC.

Turning to this clone: In the same sample, other DNA sequences code for this CDR3. The V gene is TRBV30, the J gene TRBJ1-1; 10 nucleotides match TRBD1. This CDR3 contains 12 residues. J lost 8 bases, V lost 1 base, and 1 base had no gene match. CDR1 GTSNPN and CDR2 SVGIG come from the germline V gene (reference sequence). CDR3 protein: CAWSGTGGEAFF. The CDR3 nucleotides are TGTGCCTGGAGTGGGACAGGGGGAGAAGCTTTCTTT.

The genes are TRBV5-1 and TRBJ2-7; the match to TRBD2 covers 9 bases. With 4 bases clipped from V and 4 bases from J, the junction kept 9 bases outside the gene matches. This CDR3 spans 15 amino acids. Germline assignment: CDR1 SGHRS and CDR2 YFSETQ. This chain's CDR3 is CASSDYLAGLYEQYF. The CDR3 coding sequence is TGCGCCAGCAGCGACTATCTAGCGGGGCTGTACGAGCAGTACTTC.

The chain uses TRBV14 and TRBJ2-5, with 10 bases lining up with TRBD2. Germline trimming cut 3 bases from V and 2 bases from J; bases unmatched to any gene: 6. Germline assignment: CDR1 SGHDN and CDR2 FVKESK. The CDR3 runs to 16 residues. The CDR3: CASSQLLAGRQETQYF. The DNA of the CDR3 is TGTGCCAGCAGCCAGCTACTAGCGGGGAGACAAGAGACCCAGTACTTC.

The chain uses TRBV6-2 or TRBV6-3 and TRBJ1-5, with D perhaps matching TRBD1 (6 bases). V lost 3 bases to trimming and J lost 1 base, with 10 bases between them. The length of the CDR3 is 15 residues. Per germline, CDR1 MNHEY and CDR2 SVGEGT. Here the CDR3 reads CASSYSGQSNQPQHF. CDR3 in DNA: TGTGCCAGCAGTTATAGTGGACAGAGCAATCAGCCCCAGCATTTT.

The chain couples TRBV11-2 to TRBJ1-2; a possible D gene is TRBD1 (5 bases). V was shortened by 5 bases and J by 2 bases, with 9 bases between the two germline ends. The germline V gene encodes CDR1 SGHAT and CDR2 FQNNGV. The CDR3 runs to 13 residues. The CDR3 is CASSLAGNYGYTF. CDR3 DNA: TGTGCCAGCAGCCTCGCAGGGAACTATGGCTACACCTTC. Based on the CDR3 plus reference TRBV11-2 and TRBJ1-2, the full variable domain is EAGVAQSPRYKIIEKRQSVAFWCNPISGHATLYWYQQILGQGPKLLIQFQNNGVVDDSQLPKDRFSAERLKGVDSTLKIQPAKLEDSAVYLCASSLAGNYGYTFGSGTRLTVV.

This clone has a handful of counts. The V call is TRBV4-3, the J call TRBJ2-7; D might be TRBD1 (6 bases). Germline assignment: CDR1 LGHNA and CDR2 YSLEER. The CDR3 is 16 amino acids. With 4 bases removed from V and 0 bases from J, the gap between germline ends came to 16 bases. CDR3 region: CASSRAGTSSSYEQYF. The CDR3 coding sequence is TGCGCCAGCAGCCGAGCCGGGACATCGAGCTCCTACGAGCAGTACTTC.

V gene TRBV5-1 combines with J gene TRBJ2-7; D might be TRBD1 (6 bases). The CDR3 extends over 14 amino acids. V gave up 1 base and J gave up 5 bases, with 13 bases separating them. CDR1 is SGHRS, CDR2 YFSETQ, per germline. CDR3 coding DNA: TGCGCCAGCAGCTTGTCCAGGGGTAACGACGAGCAGTACTTC. It codes for CASSLSRGNDEQYF.

The rearrangement joins TRBV19 to TRBJ1-4, with D possibly matching TRBD1 (5 bases). The CDR3 loop spans 15 amino acids. Germline V gene lookup returns CDR1 LNHDA and CDR2 SQIVND (reference sequence). Trimming stripped 6 bases from V and 4 bases from J, with 15 bases between. CDR3 sequence reads: CASRYSRQSNEKLFF. DNA for the CDR3: TGTGCCAGTAGATACTCGAGACAGAGTAATGAAAAACTGTTTTTT.

The chain has TRBV15 and TRBJ1-1; possibly TRBD1 for D (6 bases). Germline CDR1 and CDR2: LNHNV and YYDKDF (reference sequence). Trimming stripped 8 bases from V and 5 bases from J, with 18 bases between. This CDR3 is 14 amino acids long. CDR3 DNA sequence: TGTGCCACCGGGACAAGGGGTTTAGGGACTGAAGCTTTCTTT. This translates into CATGTRGLGTEAFF.

The chain couples TRBV7-8 to TRBJ2-1, with D unclear. V lost 4 bases to trimming and J lost 8 bases, with 18 bases between them. Germline V gene data show CDR1 as SGHVS and CDR2 as FQNEAQ. The CDR3 has 15 residues. The CDR3: CASSSYLPRSDEQFF. CDR3 sequence (DNA): TGTGCCAGCAGCTCCTACTTACCTCGGAGCGATGAGCAGTTCTTC.

V gene TRBV5-1 combines with J gene TRBJ2-1, with D tentatively TRBD1 (6 bases). Germline CDR1 is SGHRS and CDR2 is YFSETQ. V was clipped by 0 bases and J by 4 bases, with 14 bases between them. There are 16 residues in the CDR3. CDR3 in amino acids: CASSLEGAGVYNEQFF. The CDR3 nucleotides are TGCGCCAGCAGCTTGGAAGGGGCAGGGGTATACAATGAGCAGTTCTTC. Full variable domain (missing parts from reference TRBV5-1 and TRBJ2-1): KAGVTQTPRYLIKTRGQQVTLSCSPISGHRSVSWYQQTPGQGLQFLFEYFSETQRNKGNFPGRFSGRQFSNSRSEMNVSTLELGDSALYLCASSLEGAGVYNEQFFGPGTRLTVL.

The genes are TRBV20-1 and TRBJ1-2; TRBD1 agrees at 9 bases. Germline-derived CDR1 and CDR2 are DFQATT and SNEGSKA (reference sequence). CDR3 length: 11 amino acids. CDR3 protein: CSERTGEGYTF. DNA for the CDR3: TGCAGCGAAAGGACAGGGGAAGGCTACACCTTC.

Turning to this clone: Other DNA sequences from this sample encode an identical CDR3 as well. The rearrangement uses TRBV2 and TRBJ1-5; possible D gene TRBD1, 5 bases. V was clipped by 7 bases and J by 1 base, with 8 bases between them. The CDR3 is 13 residues long. Germline loops: CDR1 SNHLY, CDR2 FYNNEI. The CDR3 DNA follows: TGTGCCAGCACCGCAGGGAGCAATCAGCCCCAGCATTTT. It encodes CASTAGSNQPQHF.

This chain joins TRBV2 and TRBJ1-2, with 10 bases that match TRBD1. The CDR3 is 15 amino acids. The germline CDR1 and CDR2 sequences are SNHLY and FYNNEI. V was clipped by 6 bases and J by 4 bases; unmatched bases: 8. This CDR3 reads CASRTDRGLPYGYTF. CDR3 DNA: TGTGCCAGCAGGACAGACAGGGGGCTGCCCTATGGCTACACCTTC.

This sequence joins TRBV7-9 and TRBJ1-6; D not certain. Between the trimmed V and J ends, which lost 5 bases and 0 bases, there was a span of 11 bases. The CDR3 loop spans 16 amino acids. Germline V CDR1 and CDR2: SEHNR, FQNEAQ (reference sequence). The CDR3 here is CASSLVLSSYNSPLHF. For the CDR3, the DNA is TGTGCCAGCAGCCTTGTTCTAAGCTCCTATAATTCACCCCTCCACTTT.

This sequence joins TRBV7-2 and TRBJ1-1; 7 nucleotides match TRBD1. The CDR3 contains 15 residues. The germline V gene encodes CDR1 SGHTA and CDR2 FQGNSA. Trimming removed 1 base from V and 5 bases from J; junction bases left unmatched: 7. CDR3 bases: TGTGCCAGCAGCTTAGTAGCCACAGGGGTGACTGAAGCTTTCTTT. Protein product: CASSLVATGVTEAFF.